This T cell receptor (beta chain) is drawn from a study of blood T cell repertoires in COVID-19. About the study: Researchers got acute and convalescent COVID-19 samples from the United States, Italy and Spain. PBMCs, B-cell-depleted T cells, or T cells provided the cDNA or gDNA that made up the material.

A Seattle source enrolled patients during active infection and followed them longitudinally. How the authors handled the data: Reference gene primer amplification gave estimated nucleated cell counts. Repertoires were generated with immunoSEQ multiplex PCR, while TCRdb's copy carries only in-frame clones and drops some. V, J and clone size derive from that table, while D and trimming were established from the DNA sequence. The sample carries fewer than 150,000 clones, more than 80% recorded once. CDR3 size: 13 residues. Germline V lookup: CDR1 MNHEY, CDR2 SVGAGI. V was shortened by 5 bases and J by 6 bases, with 13 bases between the two germline ends.

Material: peripheral blood. The sequence came from a woman aged 55-69 years with COVID-19, enrolled during active disease. The chain carries TRBV6-5 and TRBJ1-1; D might be TRBD1 (6 bases). CDR3 nucleotide sequence: TGTGCCAGCAGTAAACAGGGACGAGCTGAAGCTTTCTTT. Translation gives CASSKQGRAEAFF.